The clone carrying this T cell receptor (beta chain) showed up many times. Its antigen is unknown. This CDR3 is built from 16 residues. J was trimmed by 7 bases and V by 7 bases; bases with no gene match: 11. The data originate from a study of T-cell memory formation after mild COVID-19. Whole-study context: The two donors had largely donor-specific TCR clusters.

TCR alpha and TCR beta cDNA libraries carrying sample barcodes and UMIs were produced by 5'RACE using constant-segment primers. MiXCR, applied by TCRdb to the 5' RACE reads, yields one record per CDR3 protein. The data show 340,000 or so distinct CDR3 sequences, over 10% seen once. Study-wide results and caveats: Prior to infection, memory already included some responding clones, suggesting cross-reactive memory joined. Balance between CD4 and CD8 was seen in clones contracting day 15 to 85, and a CD4+ lean was seen in later expanders.

The sequenced material came from PBMCs or a T cell subset sorted from them (not recorded which). V is TRBV12-3 or TRBV12-4 and J is TRBJ1-6, with 9 bases identical to TRBD1. The source of this sequence is a man younger than 30 who had mild COVID-19 (a few samples of this study predate the infection). Cell type and time point are not known. CDR3 region: CASTGQNGQGNSPLHF. The CDR3 DNA follows: TGTGCCAGCACCGGACAAAACGGACAGGGGAATTCACCCCTCCACTTT.